A selection of T cell receptor beta chains follows, all from one sample in a study of CD8+ T cells in alopecia areata. The assay was immunoSEQ multiplex PCR, and TCRdb's table has in-frame clones only and misses some. The data hold some 31,000 clones, with over 60% observed a single time. The sequencing sample was made of NKG2D-low CD8+ T cells sorted from blood. The source is a human donor with alopecia areata. Each CDR3 is given with its conserved first and last residue. D genes are given only for firm matches. Expanded clones are given a class, and other clones once, few, many or no size at all.

D	V	size	J	DNA	CDR3
TRBD1	TRBV6-4	medium-sized	TRBJ2-3	TGTGCCAGCAGTGCGGGACAGGGAACAGATACGCAGTATTTT	CASSAGQGTDTQYF
NA	TRBV28	medium-sized	TRBJ2-1	TGTGCCAGCAGTTTTCGCGAAACCTACAATGAGCAGTTCTTC	CASSFRETYNEQFF
TRBD2	TRBV4-2	NA	TRBJ2-2	TGTGCCAGCAGCGGACAGGGACTAGCGGGTCCGGGCGGGGAGCTGTTTTTT	CASSGQGLAGPGGELFF
NA	TRBV6-1	NA	TRBJ2-5	TGTGCCAGCAGTGAAGGGGCAGAAGAGACCCAGTACTTC	CASSEGAEETQYF
NA	TRBV4-1	NA	TRBJ2-7	TGCGCCAGCAGCCAAGATCTGGGGGCCTACGAGCAGTACTTC	CASSQDLGAYEQYF
NA	TRBV20-1	NA	TRBJ2-7	TGCAGTGCTCTTAGTGCTGCCGAGCAGTACTTC	CSALSAAEQYF
NA	TRBV4-1	NA	TRBJ2-3	TGCGCCAGCAGCCAAAGATGGGTGAGCACAGATACGCAGTATTTT	CASSQRWVSTDTQYF
TRBD1	TRBV7-9	few	TRBJ1-4	TGTGCCAGCACCCTCCTCGGGACAGGCGGAGAAAAACTGTTTTTT	CASTLLGTGGEKLFF
NA	TRBV5-1	NA	TRBJ2-7	TGCGCCAACCGGGACATGATGTACGAGCAGTACTTC	CANRDMMYEQYF
NA	TRBV29-1	NA	TRBJ2-3	TGCAGCGTACTACAGGGCTTCCCCACAGATACGCAGTATTTT	CSVLQGFPTDTQYF
NA	TRBV6-1	NA	TRBJ1-5	TGTGCCAGCAGTGAAATAGGCACAGGGTTTCAGCCCCAGCATTTT	CASSEIGTGFQPQHF
NA	TRBV29-1	NA	TRBJ2-1	TGCAGCGTTGAAGATCGGGGACCGAACAATGAGCAGTTCTTC	CSVEDRGPNNEQFF
TRBD2	TRBV27	NA	TRBJ2-3	TGTGCCAGCAGGGGACTAGGTCCAGATACGCAGTATTTT	CASRGLGPDTQYF
NA	TRBV5-1	NA	TRBJ2-7	TGCGCCAGCAGCTTCAGCCCATCCTACGAGCAGTACTTC	CASSFSPSYEQYF
NA	TRBV29-1	NA	TRBJ1-1	TGCAGCGTGACTACGTCTGAAGCTTTCTTT	CSVTTSEAFF
TRBD1	TRBV29-1	NA	TRBJ1-1	TGCAGCGTTCTGAGGGGGCTCGGGGGCACTGAAGCTTTCTTT	CSVLRGLGGTEAFF
NA	TRBV2	NA	TRBJ2-1	TGTGCCAGCAGCCATTTGGGGGATACCAATGAGCAGTTCTTC	CASSHLGDTNEQFF
NA	TRBV10-3	NA	TRBJ2-2	TGTGCCATCAGTGACAAGGATGTTAGCGGAACCGGGGAGCTGTTTTTT	CAISDKDVSGTGELFF
NA	TRBV29-1	NA	TRBJ2-4	TGCAGCGCTAAAATGGGAACCAAAAACATTCAGTACTTC	CSAKMGTKNIQYF
NA	TRBV7-9	NA	TRBJ2-6	TGTGCCAGCAGCTTAGGTAACCCTGGGGCCAACGTCCTGACTTTC	CASSLGNPGANVLTF
NA	TRBV9	NA	TRBJ1-1	TGTGCCAGCAGGACGGATTTGATGAACACTGAAGCTTTCTTT	CASRTDLMNTEAFF
NA	TRBV29-1	NA	TRBJ2-1	TGCAGCGTTGAAGAAGCTTACAATGAGCAGTTCTTC	CSVEEAYNEQFF
TRBD2	TRBV29-1	NA	TRBJ2-7	TGCAGCGTTTGGGCTAGCGGACCCTTCTCCTACGAGCAGTACTTC	CSVWASGPFSYEQYF
NA	TRBV27	NA	TRBJ2-2	TGTGCCAGCAGCGGCAGGGCTCACATCGGGGAGCTGTTTTTT	CASSGRAHIGELFF
NA	TRBV5-1	NA	TRBJ1-2	TGCGCCAGCAAGTTTGTCGATGGGGGCTATGGCTACACCTTC	CASKFVDGGYGYTF
TRBD1	TRBV28	NA	TRBJ2-7	TGTGCCAACAGCCTTCTTGGGACAGGGGTTCTCGAGCAGTACTTC	CANSLLGTGVLEQYF
NA	TRBV29-1	NA	TRBJ2-3	TGCAGCGTTGGGGCGGGGGATACGCAGTATTTT	CSVGAGDTQYF
TRBD1	TRBV6-5	NA	TRBJ2-7	TGTGCCAGCAGCAAACCGGGACAGAGATCCTACGAGCAGTACTTC	CASSKPGQRSYEQYF
NA	TRBV4-2	NA	TRBJ2-7	TGTGCCAGCAGCCCCCAGGAGGGGGGTTACGAGCAGTACTTC	CASSPQEGGYEQYF
TRBD1	TRBV27	NA	TRBJ2-2	TGTGCCAGCTGGACAGGGGGCGCGTTAAACACCGGGGAGCTGTTTTTT	CASWTGGALNTGELFF
NA	TRBV6-6	large	TRBJ2-7	TGTGCCAGCACCCACGAGGATACTTCCCACGAGCAGTACTTC	CASTHEDTSHEQYF
NA	TRBV30	NA	TRBJ2-7	TGTGCCTGGAAGGACGGATCATACTACGAGCAGTACTTC	CAWKDGSYYEQYF
NA	TRBV28	NA	TRBJ2-7	TGTGCCAGCAGCCCCGTCGGGGGCAGTACCTACGAGCAGTACTTC	CASSPVGGSTYEQYF
TRBD1	TRBV4-1	NA	TRBJ2-7	TGCGCCAGCAGCCAAGAGACAGGGTACTACGAGCAGTACTTC	CASSQETGYYEQYF
NA	TRBV29-1	NA	TRBJ2-1	TGCAGCGTTGTGGACCAATACAATGAGCAGTTCTTC	CSVVDQYNEQFF
NA	TRBV29-1	NA	TRBJ2-5	TGCAGCGTTGGGGTCCCGCACCTGAGAGAGACCCAGTACTTC	CSVGVPHLRETQYF
NA	TRBV29-1	NA	TRBJ2-5	TGCAGCGCCGCCGGGGGACAGAAGTCGTTGGAGACCCAGTACTTC	CSAAGGQKSLETQYF
NA	TRBV2	NA	TRBJ2-5	TGTGCCAGCGGGAGCCCGGGACGGACAATTTCGGCAGAGACCCAGTACTTC	CASGSPGRTISAETQYF
NA	TRBV29-1	NA	TRBJ1-1	TGCAGCGCGGGACCCTCGAACACTGAAGCTTTCTTT	CSAGPSNTEAFF
NA	TRBV30	once	TRBJ1-3	TGTGCCTTCGAGCAGGTCCCTGGAAACACCATATATTTT	CAFEQVPGNTIYF
NA	TRBV29-1	NA	TRBJ1-1	TGCAGCGCCCGGAAGGGCTTGGGGGCACCTGAAGCTTTCTTT	CSARKGLGAPEAFF
TRBD2	TRBV27	NA	TRBJ2-1	TGTGCCAGCAGGCTAGCGGGAGAGCATGAGCAGTTCTTC	CASRLAGEHEQFF
TRBD1	TRBV30	NA	TRBJ1-2	TGTGCCTGGTCTACAGGGGGGGACTATGGCTACACCTTC	CAWSTGGDYGYTF
NA	TRBV25-1	NA	TRBJ1-4	TGTGCCAGCAGGTCGGAGCATGATGAAAAACTGTTTTTT	CASRSEHDEKLFF
NA	TRBV27	NA	TRBJ1-6	TGTGCCAGCAGTTTATTATACGGCTATTCACCCCTCCACTTT	CASSLLYGYSPLHF
NA	TRBV7-6	few	TRBJ1-5	TGTGCCAGCAGCTTAGGACGAGGAGAAAATCAGCCCCAGCATTTT	CASSLGRGENQPQHF
NA	TRBV6-5	NA	TRBJ2-1	TGTGCCAGCAGTCGAGAAGGGTCCTCCTTCAATGAGCAGTTCTTC	CASSREGSSFNEQFF
NA	TRBV6-5	once	TRBJ2-2	TGTGCCAGCAGTCTTGCCACCGGGGAGCTGTTTTTT	CASSLATGELFF
TRBD1	TRBV7-9	few	TRBJ2-2	TGTGCCAGCAGCTCCCTGGGACAGGGCGCCGGGGAGCTGTTTTTT	CASSSLGQGAGELFF
TRBD2	TRBV6-4	NA	TRBJ2-3	TGTGCCAGCAGTGAGACTAGCGGGGGAACCCCAGATACGCAGTATTTT	CASSETSGGTPDTQYF
NA	TRBV5-1	NA	TRBJ2-3	TGCGCCAGCAGCTTGGCCGGTGGGGGACTCAACACAGATACGCAGTATTTT	CASSLAGGGLNTDTQYF
TRBD2	TRBV7-6	NA	TRBJ2-7	TGTGCCAGCAGCCCTGGACTAGCGGATAGCTCCTACGAGCAGTACTTC	CASSPGLADSSYEQYF
TRBD2	TRBV4-2	NA	TRBJ2-1	TGTGCCAGCAGCTTGGGGCTAGCGGAATACAATGAGCAGTTCTTC	CASSLGLAEYNEQFF